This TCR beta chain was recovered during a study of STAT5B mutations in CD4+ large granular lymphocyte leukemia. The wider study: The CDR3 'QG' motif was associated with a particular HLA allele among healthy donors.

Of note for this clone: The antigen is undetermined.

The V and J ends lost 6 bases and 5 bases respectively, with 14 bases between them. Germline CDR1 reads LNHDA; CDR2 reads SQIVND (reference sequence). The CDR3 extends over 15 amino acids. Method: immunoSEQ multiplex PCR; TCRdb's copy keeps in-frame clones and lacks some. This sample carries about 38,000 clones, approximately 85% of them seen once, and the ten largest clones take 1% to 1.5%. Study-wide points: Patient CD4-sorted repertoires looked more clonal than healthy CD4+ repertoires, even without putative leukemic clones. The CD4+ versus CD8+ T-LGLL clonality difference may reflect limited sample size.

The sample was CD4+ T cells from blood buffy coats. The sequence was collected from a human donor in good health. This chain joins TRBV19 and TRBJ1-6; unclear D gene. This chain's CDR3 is CASRKRDLHNSPLHF. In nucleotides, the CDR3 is TGTGCCAGTAGGAAAAGGGATTTGCATAATTCACCCCTCCACTTT.